A single sample is the source of the 27 T cell receptor beta chains below, sequenced in a study of CXCR3-negative and CXCR3-positive naive CD8 T cells. Study findings and constraints: CXCR3-positive naive cells carried more hydrophobic TRB CDR3s than CXCR3-negative ones.

No cognate antigen is known for these TCRs. All TRB cDNA libraries came from 5' RACE performed with UMI labels. TCRdb re-called the 5' RACE reads and shows each CDR3 protein once, DNA omitted. The record lists around 84,000 distinct CDR3 sequences, of which the ten most abundant hold around 0.82%. Input material: naive CXCR3+ CD8+ T cells from blood. Indicated subset: CD45RO-CCR7+CD27+CD95- naive CD8+ T cells expressing CXCR3 (TNR3+). Source of these receptors: a human donor in good health. Some clones in this sample may be carry-over from other donors' samples.

The chain's CDR3 is CASSERGPPDTQYF. This chain joins TRBV6-4 and TRBJ2-3; TCRdb outputs TRBD1, but without DNA this stays unchecked. Germline lookup yields CDR1 MRHNA and CDR2 SNTAGT. The CDR3 runs 14 residues.

This sequence joins TRBV5-1 and TRBJ2-2; the D gene TCRdb calls, TRBD1, cannot be checked with no DNA. CDR3 length: 16 amino acids. Germline lookup yields CDR1 SGHRS and CDR2 YFSETQ. CDR3 residues: CASSLGGRGSTGELFF.

This chain connects TRBV7-2 to TRBJ2-1; TCRdb calls TRBD2, which cannot be checked without DNA. Germline V gives CDR1 SGHTA, CDR2 FQGNSA. CDR3 length equals 15 residues. CDR3 sequence reads: CASSLPRVAANEQFF.

The chain recombines TRBV11-2 with TRBJ2-1; the D gene TCRdb calls, TRBD2, cannot be checked with no DNA. This CDR3 comprises 15 residues. Germline V gene data show CDR1 as SGHAT and CDR2 as FQNNGV. The CDR3 protein is CASSYLAGGPDEQFF.

The chain employs TRBV28 and TRBJ2-7; TCRdb indicates TRBD1, and absent DNA this call remains unverified. The CDR3 spans 14 residues. Germline CDR1 MDHEN, CDR2 SYDVKM. The CDR3: CASSHRGPSYEQYF.

CDR3: CASSQDWGRLSGNTIYF. The rearrangement uses TRBV4-1 and TRBJ1-3. The germline gives CDR1 MGHRA, CDR2 YSYEKL. The CDR3 is 17 amino acids.

The rearrangement links TRBV3-1 to TRBJ2-1. CDR1 is LGHDT and CDR2 is YNNKEL in the germline V gene (reference sequence). The CDR3 is 16 residues long. The CDR3 loop is CASSQVGGSSYNEQFF.

V gene TRBV6-2 or TRBV6-3 combines with J gene TRBJ2-2. This CDR3 region has 15 residues. Germline CDR1 reads MNHEY; CDR2 reads SVGEGT. The CDR3 spells CASSYVLDSTGELFF.

The J gene is TRBJ2-7, the V gene TRBV7-9; there is no DNA to check the TCRdb D call of TRBD1. This CDR3 has 16 residues. Germline values: CDR1 SEHNR, CDR2 FQNEAQ (reference sequence). The chain's CDR3 is CASSGGKEVAFYEQYF.

The gene calls are TRBV3-1 and TRBJ2-7; TCRdb calls TRBD1, which cannot be checked without DNA. The germline V gene encodes CDR1 LGHDT and CDR2 YNNKEL (reference sequence). The CDR3 runs 15 residues. The CDR3 region is CASSQDGTGFDEQYF.

The chain has TRBV7-8 and TRBJ2-1. The CDR3 length is 15 residues. Germline V gene sequence: CDR1 SGHVS, CDR2 FQNEAQ. The CDR3 here is CASSSNDNSYNEQFF.

The chain recombines TRBV4-3 with TRBJ2-1. Germline CDR1 LGHNA, CDR2 YSLEER. This CDR3 is 14 amino acids long. This CDR3 reads CASSQDGQNNEQFF.

The chain recombines TRBV28 with TRBJ2-5. From germline, CDR1 is MDHEN and CDR2 SYDVKM. The CDR3 has 12 amino acids. The CDR3 sequence: CASSLTGGTQYF.

Here the CDR3 reads CAVGMGTGKLFF. The chain is built from TRBV28 and TRBJ2-2; TCRdb reports TRBD1, a call that lacks DNA to check it against. The germline CDR1 and CDR2 sequences are MDHEN and SYDVKM. The CDR3 is 12 residues long.

The CDR3 spells CASSFGTVDRGLYYGYTF. The gene calls are TRBV7-6 and TRBJ1-2; absent DNA, TCRdb's TRBD1 call cannot be checked. This CDR3 region has 18 residues. Germline V gives CDR1 SGHVS, CDR2 FNYEAQ.

The chain couples TRBV20-1 to TRBJ2-1; with no DNA, the TCRdb D assignment of TRBD2 cannot be verified. This CDR3 is built from 15 residues. Germline V gene lookup returns CDR1 DFQATT and CDR2 SNEGSKA (reference sequence). The CDR3 protein is CSAASIADSYNEQFF.

The chain links TRBV5-6 to TRBJ2-5; absent DNA, TCRdb's TRBD2 call cannot be checked. Germline V gene lookup returns CDR1 SGHDT and CDR2 YYEEEE. The CDR3 length is 15 residues. The CDR3 is CASSSGLAAQETQYF.

This chain connects TRBV6-1 to TRBJ2-1. CDR1 and CDR2 from the germline V gene are MNHNS and SASEGT. The CDR3 loop spans 16 amino acids. The CDR3: CASTLSRESSYNEQFF.

V gene TRBV28 combines with J gene TRBJ1-6. The length of the CDR3 is 13 residues. CDR1 and CDR2 (germline): MDHEN, SYDVKM. The CDR3 region is CASSYLTDSPLHF.

This CDR3 is CSVEDRVAAGGEYEQYF. The genes are TRBV29-1 and TRBJ2-7; TCRdb reports TRBD1, a call that lacks DNA to check it against. The CDR3 consists of 17 residues. CDR1 and CDR2 from the germline V gene are SQVTM and ANQGSEA.

V and J are TRBV10-3 and TRBJ2-7; TCRdb's D call, TRBD1, is unchecked because there is no DNA. Germline-derived CDR1 and CDR2 are ENHRY and SYGVKD. This CDR3 comprises 12 residues. Here the CDR3 reads CAAGQSSYEQYF.

The rearrangement uses TRBV7-2 and TRBJ2-1. The germline V gene has CDR1 SGHTA and CDR2 FQGNSA. The CDR3 covers 12 residues. The CDR3 sequence: CASSPSGGEQFF.

The chain uses TRBV7-2 and TRBJ2-4; TCRdb calls TRBD2, which cannot be checked without DNA. Germline V gives CDR1 SGHTA, CDR2 FQGNSA. CDR3 length: 17 amino acids. The CDR3: CASSLDPETSAQNIQYF. Supplemented by reference TRBV7-2 and TRBJ2-4, the full variable domain reads GAGVSQSPSNKVTEKGKDVELRCDPISGHTALYWYRQSLGQGLEFLIYFQGNSAPDKSGLPSDRFSAERTGGSVSTLTIQRTQQEDSAVYLCASSLDPETSAQNIQYFGAGTRLSVL.

The chain carries TRBV4-1 and TRBJ2-2; TCRdb indicates TRBD2, and absent DNA this call remains unverified. Per the germline V gene, CDR1 is MGHRA and CDR2 is YSYEKL. The CDR3 extends over 13 amino acids. The CDR3 protein is CATSERETGELFF.

This chain joins TRBV28 and TRBJ1-3; the TCRdb call, TRBD1, lacks DNA for checking. CDR1 is MDHEN and CDR2 is SYDVKM in the germline V gene. CDR3 length: 14 amino acids. The CDR3 region is CASSFEGEGNTIYF.

This chain joins TRBV21-1 and TRBJ2-5; the TCRdb call, TRBD1, lacks DNA for checking. TRBV21-1 is a recognized pseudogene. The CDR3 sequence is 15 residues long. CDR3 sequence: CASTILDRAQETQYF.

The CDR3 spells CASSFGWTGESTEAFF. The rearrangement uses TRBV11-2 and TRBJ1-1; TCRdb proposes TRBD1, but this gene call is untestable without DNA. The CDR3 spans 16 residues. Germline lookup yields CDR1 SGHAT and CDR2 FQNNGV.